The next 30 T cell receptor beta chains were all read from a single sample in a study of T cells in localized non-small cell lung cancer. Some clones are missing from TCRdb's copy, which holds only in-frame ones; the method was immunoSEQ multiplex PCR. The sample has some 20,000 clones; 90% are singletons. The source was peripheral blood, collected before any cancer treatment. The receptors here all came from a woman aged 35 to 69 with stage I lung adenocarcinoma.

The chain uses TRBV21-1 and TRBJ2-5; no check of the table's D call, TRBD1, against the DNA was made. TRBV21-1 has pseudogene status. This CDR3 has 16 amino acids. CDR3: CASSKALQGDQETQYF. In DNA, the CDR3 is TGTGCCAGCAGCAAAGCACTACAGGGGGACCAAGAGACCCAGTACTTC.

This clone was seen a single time. The chain carries TRBV7-2 and TRBJ2-7; D is uncertain. Germline loops: CDR1 SGHTA, CDR2 FQGNSA. This CDR3 spans 13 amino acids. Trimming took off 2 bases at V and 5 bases at J, with 10 bases between the two ends. The CDR3 is CASSLMEINEQYF. DNA for the CDR3: TGTGCCAGCAGCTTAATGGAAATCAACGAGCAGTACTTC.

The V gene is TRBV11-3, the J gene TRBJ2-7, with a tentative D call TRBD1 (6 bases). In germline, CDR1 is SGHNT, CDR2 YENEEA. V lost 4 bases and J 3 bases, leaving 10 bases between the germline ends. This CDR3 comprises 13 residues. In DNA form, the CDR3 reads TGTGCCAGCAGCTCGGGACACCTCTACGAGCAGTACTTC. Residues: CASSSGHLYEQYF.

The chain is built from TRBV5-1 and TRBJ1-5, with D unresolved. Trimming removed 0 bases at V and 0 bases at J, with 7 bases between. The CDR3 spans 15 residues. The germline CDR1 and CDR2 sequences are SGHRS and YFSETQ. CDR3 amino acids: CASSLGGTSNQPQHF. Written as DNA, the CDR3 is TGCGCCAGCAGCTTGGGGGGTACTAGCAATCAGCCCCAGCATTTT.

The CDR3 DNA is TGTGCCAGCAGCGTAGTAAGCGGTAGCGAGCAGTACTTC. This encodes CASSVVSGSEQYF. This chain joins TRBV9 and TRBJ2-7; D possibly corresponds to TRBD2 (5 bases). Looked up from germline, CDR1 is SGDLS and CDR2 is YYNGEE. With 0 bases removed from V and 6 bases from J, the gap between germline ends came to 10 bases. The CDR3 extends over 13 amino acids.

This clone was seen a few times. The rearrangement uses TRBV7-2 and TRBJ1-1, with a weak D call TRBD1 (5 bases). The CDR3 totals 15 residues. V gave up 6 bases and J gave up 1 base, with 15 bases separating them. Germline values: CDR1 SGHTA, CDR2 FQGNSA. The CDR3 nucleotides are TGTGCCAGCAGACGGACACGTTCTGGGAACACTGAAGCTTTCTTT. Protein: CASRRTRSGNTEAFF.

This chain uses TRBV28 with TRBJ2-7; 7 nucleotides align to TRBD2. CDR3 length equals 16 residues. Per the germline V gene, CDR1 is MDHEN and CDR2 is SYDVKM. Trimming cost V 6 bases and J 0 bases; bases outside gene matches: 11. Here the CDR3 DNA reads TGTGCCAGCAGATCAAGAGCGGGACGTGGCTCCTACGAGCAGTACTTC. Translating gives CASRSRAGRGSYEQYF.

V and J are TRBV7-9 and TRBJ2-3, with 8 bases that match TRBD2. V lost 5 bases and J lost 6; bases outside the gene matches: 7. CDR1 SEHNR and CDR2 FQNEAQ come from the germline V gene (reference sequence). The CDR3 has 14 residues. The CDR3 loop reads CASSLGLGRDTQYF. The CDR3 DNA reads as TGTGCCAGCAGCCTGGGACTAGGCAGGGATACGCAGTATTTT.

The V gene is TRBV28, the J gene TRBJ2-1; D remains unclear. From germline, CDR1 is MDHEN and CDR2 SYDVKM. This CDR3 region has 14 residues. Trimming left V 4 bases short and J 4 bases short, with 11 bases between. The CDR3 reads CASSSEDRYNEQFF. The DNA for the CDR3 is TGTGCCAGCAGTTCCGAGGACCGATACAATGAGCAGTTCTTC.

The J gene is TRBJ1-5, the V gene TRBV27; 8 nucleotides line up with TRBD1. The CDR3 loop spans 14 amino acids. The germline V gene has CDR1 MNHEY and CDR2 SMNVEV (reference sequence). J was trimmed by 6 bases and V by 3 bases; bases with no gene match: 4. In nucleotides, the CDR3 is TGTGCCAGCAGTTTCCAGGGGGCGGGTCAGCCCCAGCATTTT. It encodes CASSFQGAGQPQHF.

The chain carries TRBV9 and TRBJ2-7; TRBD1 might be the D (8 bases). The CDR3 covers 15 residues. Trimming left V 4 bases short and J 6 bases short, with 20 bases between. CDR1 is SGDLS and CDR2 is YYNGEE in the germline V gene. The CDR3 is CASSPRQGRAGEQYF. In DNA form, the CDR3 reads TGTGCCAGCAGCCCTCGACAGGGGAGGGCGGGCGAGCAGTACTTC.

The V gene is TRBV6-5, the J gene TRBJ2-2; D remains unclear. The CDR3 has 15 residues. Germline CDR1 reads MNHEY; CDR2 reads SVGAGI. V was pared by 0 bases and J by 1 base, with 6 bases between. For the CDR3, the DNA is TGTGCCAGCAGTTACTCCTACAGGAACACCGGGGAGCTGTTTTTT. This translates into CASSYSYRNTGELFF.

This chain joins TRBV30 and TRBJ2-1; D possibly corresponds to TRBD2 (5 bases). CDR1 and CDR2 from the germline V gene are GTSNPN and SVGIG (reference sequence). The CDR3 has 13 amino acids. V was shortened by 3 bases and J by 4 bases, with 10 bases between the two germline ends. The CDR3 nucleotides are TGTGCCTGGAGCCCACTAGGGTACAATGAGCAGTTCTTC. Amino acid sequence: CAWSPLGYNEQFF.

The rearrangement joins TRBV7-9 to TRBJ2-1; 11 bases map to TRBD2. The trim removed 5 bases at V and 13 bases at J, leaving 13 bases unmatched. The CDR3 length is 15 residues. Germline loops: CDR1 SEHNR, CDR2 FQNEAQ (reference sequence). CDR3 sequence: CASSLGLAELGEQFF. Written as DNA, the CDR3 is TGTGCCAGCAGCCTGGGACTAGCGGAACTAGGGGAACAGTTCTTC.

The chain recombines TRBV19 with TRBJ2-3; the match to TRBD2 covers 11 bases. The CDR3 runs 14 residues. The V and J ends lost 8 bases and 7 bases, in that order; junction bases with no gene match: 8. Germline loops: CDR1 LNHDA, CDR2 SQIVND (reference sequence). The CDR3 nucleotides read TGTGCCAGTGGATCCGGGACTAGCGGTAATACGCAGTATTTT. The encoded protein is CASGSGTSGNTQYF.

The chain couples TRBV19 to TRBJ2-1, with 13 bases lining up with TRBD2. Trimming at V came to 6 bases and at J to 7 bases, leaving 9 bases not matched to a gene. The CDR3 consists of 16 residues. Germline CDR1 LNHDA, CDR2 SQIVND (reference sequence). The DNA of the CDR3 is TGTGCCAGTAGAATGACCGGGACTAGCGGGATGAATGAGCAGTTCTTC. This translates into CASRMTGTSGMNEQFF.

V gene TRBV2 combines with J gene TRBJ2-7; D call uncertain. Germline CDR1 SNHLY, CDR2 FYNNEI. Trimming took 7 bases from V and 0 from J, leaving 7 bases between them. This CDR3 is 12 amino acids long. Here the CDR3 DNA reads TGTGCCAGCATCCTGAGCTCCTACGAGCAGTACTTC. Translation: CASILSSYEQYF.

The rearrangement uses TRBV11-3 and TRBJ1-2, with a weak D call TRBD1 (5 bases). This CDR3 spans 16 amino acids. Looked up from germline, CDR1 is SGHNT and CDR2 is YENEEA. V lost 0 bases and J lost 7, with 18 bases in between. The CDR3, as DNA: TGTGCCAGCAGCTTAGATCCCCCGTTGGACAATAGTGGCTACACCTTC. Protein sequence: CASSLDPPLDNSGYTF.

CDR3 amino acids: CASSFTTGGTEAFF. DNA of the CDR3: TGTGCCAGCAGCTTTACCACAGGGGGCACTGAAGCTTTCTTT. J is TRBJ1-1 and V is TRBV7-2; 8 nucleotides line up with TRBD1. CDR1 is SGHTA, CDR2 FQGNSA, per germline. The ends lost 3 bases at V and 4 bases at J; junction bases unmatched: 4. CDR3 length: 14 amino acids.

This chain links TRBV15 with TRBJ1-1; D not resolved. In germline, CDR1 is LNHNV, CDR2 YYDKDF (reference sequence). V lost 1 base and J lost 3, with 12 bases in between. This CDR3 comprises 15 residues. CDR3 sequence reads: CATSRGGVGDTEAFF. The CDR3 nucleotides are TGTGCCACCAGCAGAGGTGGGGTTGGGGACACTGAAGCTTTCTTT.

V is TRBV6-6 and J is TRBJ1-1; TRBD1 matches at 8 bases. The V gene's germline CDR1 is MNHNY and CDR2 SVGAGI (reference sequence). V lost 4 bases to trimming and J lost 6 bases; unmatched junction nucleotides: 7. This CDR3 has 14 amino acids. CDR3 bases: TGTGCCAGCAGTTTCGGACAGGGAAGACCTGAAGCTTTCTTT. This translates into CASSFGQGRPEAFF.

This clone was detected only once. The rearrangement joins TRBV9 to TRBJ2-1, with a tentative D call TRBD2 (5 bases). Germline CDR1 and CDR2: SGDLS and YYNGEE. V lost 0 bases and J 9 bases, leaving 13 bases between the germline ends. The CDR3 totals 14 residues. Here the CDR3 reads CASSVAYRGSEQFF. CDR3 bases: TGTGCCAGCAGCGTAGCTTATCGGGGAAGTGAGCAGTTCTTC.

This clone was seen once. The chain couples TRBV5-6 to TRBJ2-5; tentatively, D is TRBD2 (5 bases). This CDR3 spans 13 amino acids. Germline V lookup: CDR1 SGHDT, CDR2 YYEEEE. The germline V and J ends were trimmed by 4 bases and 2 bases, with 9 bases remaining between them. The CDR3 DNA reads as TGTGCCAGCAGCCCTGGGGAGCAAGAGACCCAGTACTTC. Translated: CASSPGEQETQYF.

This clone was found once. The CDR3 is CASRLGLNTEAFF. The CDR3 nucleotides read TGTGCCAGCAGATTGGGTCTGAACACTGAAGCTTTCTTT. The chain uses TRBV6-5 and TRBJ1-1; D remains ambiguous. There are 13 residues in the CDR3. The germline CDR1 and CDR2 sequences are MNHEY and SVGAGI. V shed 6 bases and J shed 0 bases, with 8 bases lying between them.

The chain links TRBV5-4 to TRBJ1-2; weak D call: TRBD1 (5 bases). Trimming removed 1 base at V and 8 bases at J, with 12 bases between. The CDR3 covers 13 residues. From germline, CDR1 is SGHNT and CDR2 YYREEE (reference sequence). The CDR3: CASSLKQGMGYTF. The CDR3 DNA sequence: TGTGCCAGCAGCTTGAAGCAGGGAATGGGCTACACCTTC.

This clone was seen a few times. The CDR3 region is CACRGDRFNTEAFF. The DNA of the CDR3 is TGTGCCTGTCGGGGGGACAGGTTCAACACTGAAGCTTTCTTT. V gene TRBV30 combines with J gene TRBJ1-1; 8 bases align to TRBD1. Germline V gives CDR1 GTSNPN, CDR2 SVGIG (reference sequence). This CDR3 contains 14 residues. V was pared by 6 bases and J by 2 bases, with 8 bases of the junction left unmatched.

The chain couples TRBV11-2 to TRBJ2-1; D is ambiguous. This CDR3 is built from 12 residues. CDR1 and CDR2 (germline): SGHAT, FQNNGV. The germline V and J ends were trimmed by 1 base and 7 bases, with 5 bases remaining between them. The chain's CDR3 is CASSLVRNEQFF. In DNA form, the CDR3 reads TGTGCCAGCAGCTTAGTCCGTAATGAGCAGTTCTTC.

This chain joins TRBV20-1 and TRBJ2-1, with D perhaps TRBD1 or TRBD2 (6 bases each). Germline CDR1 is DFQATT and CDR2 is SNEGSKA (reference sequence). The CDR3 sequence is 11 residues long. The CDR3 protein is CSRRGVNEQFF. The CDR3 DNA follows: TGCAGCCGGAGGGGGGTCAATGAGCAGTTCTTC.

The table lists this clone with a count of one. The V and J genes are TRBV30 and TRBJ2-3; D is undetermined. V was cut by 6 bases and J by 8 bases, with 15 bases left in between. CDR3 length: 12 residues. Germline V gene lookup returns CDR1 GTSNPN and CDR2 SVGIG (reference sequence). CDR3 amino acids: CACSPVMGTQYF. The DNA for the CDR3 is TGTGCCTGTTCTCCTGTGATGGGTACGCAGTATTTT.

V is TRBV6-6 and J is TRBJ2-5, with 7 bases matching TRBD2. Losses at the gene ends were 8 bases for V and 2 bases for J; bases not matched to a gene: 8. The CDR3 is 14 residues long. Germline V CDR1 and CDR2: MNHNY, SVGAGI (reference sequence). The CDR3 reads CASRLADSQETQYF. Here the CDR3 DNA reads TGTGCCAGCCGGCTAGCGGACTCACAAGAGACCCAGTACTTC.